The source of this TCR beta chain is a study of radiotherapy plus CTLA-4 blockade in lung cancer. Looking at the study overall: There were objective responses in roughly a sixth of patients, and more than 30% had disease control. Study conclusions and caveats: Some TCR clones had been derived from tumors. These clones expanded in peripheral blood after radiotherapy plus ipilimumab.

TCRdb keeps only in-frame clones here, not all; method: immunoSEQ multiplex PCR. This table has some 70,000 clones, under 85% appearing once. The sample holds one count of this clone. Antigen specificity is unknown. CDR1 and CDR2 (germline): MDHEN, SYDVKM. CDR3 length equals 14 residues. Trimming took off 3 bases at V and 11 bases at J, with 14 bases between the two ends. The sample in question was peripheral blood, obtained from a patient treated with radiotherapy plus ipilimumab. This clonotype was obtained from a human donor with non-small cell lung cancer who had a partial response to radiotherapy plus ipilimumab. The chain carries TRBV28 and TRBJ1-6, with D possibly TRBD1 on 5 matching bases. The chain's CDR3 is CASSFFKGWAPLHF. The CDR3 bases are TGTGCCAGCAGTTTTTTCAAGGGGTGGGCACCCCTCCACTTT.